This paragraph covers one T cell receptor beta chain sequence. Ages ranged from roughly 18 to 100 years, with residence in 24 US areas. Generated by immunoSEQ multiplex PCR, the TCRdb table keeps only in-frame clones and is missing some. Of 250,000 to 300,000 clones detected, about 90% appear once; the ten largest clones hold roughly 1.2%. These data are taken from a study of blood T cell repertoires in COVID-19. About the research overall: Sites in the United States, Italy and Spain provided acute and convalescent COVID-19 samples.

The V end lost 2 bases, the J end lost 8 bases, and 13 bases lay between the germline ends. The CDR3 spans 15 residues. The germline gives CDR1 ENHRY, CDR2 SYGVKD. This chain uses TRBV10-3 with TRBJ1-6, with a tentative D call TRBD1 (6 bases). Sequenced input: PBMCs or T cells enriched from blood (not recorded which). The receptor was isolated from a human donor in a cohort exposed to, infected with or recovered from COVID-19 (not recorded which). The donor label of this sample is uncertain. CDR3 nucleotide sequence: TGTGCCATCAGTGAGGGAACAGGGTGGGATTCACCCCTCCACTTT. It yields the protein CAISEGTGWDSPLHF.